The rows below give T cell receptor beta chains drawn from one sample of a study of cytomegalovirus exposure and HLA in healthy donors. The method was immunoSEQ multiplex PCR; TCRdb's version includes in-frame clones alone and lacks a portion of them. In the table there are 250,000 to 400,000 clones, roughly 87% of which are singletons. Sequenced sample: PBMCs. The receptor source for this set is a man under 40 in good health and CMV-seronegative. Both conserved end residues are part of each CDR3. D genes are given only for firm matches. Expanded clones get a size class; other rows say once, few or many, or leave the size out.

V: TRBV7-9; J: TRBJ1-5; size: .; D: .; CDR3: CASSLGGANNQPQHF; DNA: TGTGCCAGCAGCTTAGGTGGGGCGAACAATCAGCCCCAGCATTTT
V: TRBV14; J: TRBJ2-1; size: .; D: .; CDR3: CASSHFRAPGGNEQFF; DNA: TGTGCCAGCAGCCATTTCAGGGCGCCCGGAGGGAATGAGCAGTTCTTC
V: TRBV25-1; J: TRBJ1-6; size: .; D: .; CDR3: CASSEGSSYNSPLHF; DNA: TGTGCCAGCAGTGAAGGGAGCTCCTATAATTCACCCCTCCACTTT
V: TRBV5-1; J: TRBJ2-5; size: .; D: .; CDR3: CASSFGGGLGETQYF; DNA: TGCGCCAGCAGCTTTGGAGGGGGCCTAGGCGAGACCCAGTACTTC
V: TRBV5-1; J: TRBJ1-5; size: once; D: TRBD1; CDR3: CASSPGQGNQPQHF; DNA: TGCGCCAGCAGCCCGGGACAGGGCAATCAGCCCCAGCATTTT
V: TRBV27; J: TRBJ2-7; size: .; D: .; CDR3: CANPGLNSYEQYF; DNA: TGTGCCAACCCGGGACTTAACTCCTACGAGCAGTACTTC
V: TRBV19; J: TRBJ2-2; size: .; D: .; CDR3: CASSIEHSGNTGELFF; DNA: TGTGCCAGTAGTATAGAACATAGCGGGAACACCGGGGAGCTGTTTTTT
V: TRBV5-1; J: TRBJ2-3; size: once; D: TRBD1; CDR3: CASADRSTDTQYF; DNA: TGCGCCAGCGCGGACAGGAGCACAGATACGCAGTATTTT
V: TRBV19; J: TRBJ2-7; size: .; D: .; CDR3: CASSRITTSLSYEQYF; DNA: TGTGCCAGTAGTCGCATTACGACTTCCCTCTCCTACGAGCAGTACTTC
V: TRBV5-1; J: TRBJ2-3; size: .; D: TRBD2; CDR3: CASSFTTSSADTQYF; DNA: TGCGCCAGCAGCTTCACGACTAGCTCAGCCGATACGCAGTATTTT
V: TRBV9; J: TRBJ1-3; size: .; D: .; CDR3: CASGGNTIYF; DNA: TGTGCCAGCGGCGGAAACACCATATATTTT
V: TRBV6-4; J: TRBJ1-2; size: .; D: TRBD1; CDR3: CASSDAGQAMSGYTF; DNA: TGTGCCAGCAGTGACGCGGGACAGGCAATGAGTGGCTACACCTTC
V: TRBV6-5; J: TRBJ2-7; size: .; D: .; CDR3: CASSYRAKGAYEQYF; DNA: TGTGCCAGCAGTTACCGAGCAAAGGGGGCCTACGAGCAGTACTTC
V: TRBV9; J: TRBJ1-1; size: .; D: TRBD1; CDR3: CASSVSPTGGVAFF; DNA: TGTGCCAGCAGCGTATCTCCGACAGGGGGAGTAGCTTTCTTT
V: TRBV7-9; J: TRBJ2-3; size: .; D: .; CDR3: CASSLPLSGYTDTQYF; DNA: TGTGCCAGCAGCTTACCCTTGTCGGGGTATACAGATACGCAGTATTTT
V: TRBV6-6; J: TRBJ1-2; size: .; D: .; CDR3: CASLDRANYGYTF; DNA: TGTGCCAGCCTTGACAGAGCTAACTATGGCTACACCTTC
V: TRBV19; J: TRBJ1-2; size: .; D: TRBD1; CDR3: CASSQGGANYGYTF; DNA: TGTGCCAGTTCACAGGGGGGGGCCAACTATGGCTACACCTTC
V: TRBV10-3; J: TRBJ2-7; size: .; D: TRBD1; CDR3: CAISEAEGAEQYF; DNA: TGTGCCATCAGTGAGGCAGAGGGGGCCGAGCAGTACTTC
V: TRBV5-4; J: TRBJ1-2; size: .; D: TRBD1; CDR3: CASSADRGYYGYTF; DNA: TGTGCCAGCAGCGCGGACAGGGGATACTATGGCTACACCTTC
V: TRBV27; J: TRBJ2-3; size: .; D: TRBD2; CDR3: CASSMRLADTDTQYF; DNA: TGTGCCAGCAGTATGCGACTAGCGGATACAGATACGCAGTATTTT
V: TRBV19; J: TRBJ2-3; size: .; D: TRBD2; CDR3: CASSIRSSGYTQYF; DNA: TGTGCCAGTAGTATACGTTCTAGCGGTTATACGCAGTATTTT
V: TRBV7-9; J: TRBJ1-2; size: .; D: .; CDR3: CASRVGAKGYTF; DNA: TGTGCCAGCAGAGTAGGGGCCAAAGGCTACACCTTC
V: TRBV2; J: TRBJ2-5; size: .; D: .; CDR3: CASSSPLAIQETQYF; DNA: TGTGCCAGCAGTTCTCCGCTAGCCATCCAAGAGACCCAGTACTTC
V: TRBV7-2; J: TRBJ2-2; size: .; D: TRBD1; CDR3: CASSSFGQGAGELFF; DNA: TGTGCCAGCAGCTCCTTTGGACAGGGGGCCGGGGAGCTGTTTTTT
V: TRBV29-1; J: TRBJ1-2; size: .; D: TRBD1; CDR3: CSVDRQGEDYGYTF; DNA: TGCAGCGTTGACCGACAGGGCGAAGACTATGGCTACACCTTC
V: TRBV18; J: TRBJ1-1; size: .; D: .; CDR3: CASSPPGVNTEAFF; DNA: TGTGCCAGCTCACCACCAGGGGTTAACACTGAAGCTTTCTTT
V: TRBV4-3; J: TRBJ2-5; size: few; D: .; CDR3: CASSQEVSQETQYF; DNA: TGCGCCAGCAGCCAAGAGGTCAGTCAAGAGACCCAGTACTTC
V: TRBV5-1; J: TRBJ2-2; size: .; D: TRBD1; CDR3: CASNHLGQGNTGELFF; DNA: TGCGCCAGCAATCACCTGGGACAGGGAAACACCGGGGAGCTGTTTTTT
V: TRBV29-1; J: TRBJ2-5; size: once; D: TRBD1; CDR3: CSVVTGVVTQYF; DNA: TGCAGCGTCGTCACAGGGGTGGTGACCCAGTACTTC
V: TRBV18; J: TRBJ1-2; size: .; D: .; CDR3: CASSPVAIYGYTF; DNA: TGTGCCAGCTCACCAGTGGCCATCTATGGCTACACCTTC
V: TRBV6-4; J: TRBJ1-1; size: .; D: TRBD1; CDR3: CASSPQGGSTEAFF; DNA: TGTGCCAGCAGTCCACAGGGGGGAAGCACTGAAGCTTTCTTT
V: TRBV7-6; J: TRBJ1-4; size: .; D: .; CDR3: CASSADATNEKLFF; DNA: TGTGCCAGCAGCGCAGATGCAACTAATGAAAAACTGTTTTTT
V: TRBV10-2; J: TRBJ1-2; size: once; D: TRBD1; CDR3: CASSESGTGYGYTF; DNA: TGCGCCAGCAGTGAGTCCGGGACAGGGTATGGCTACACCTTC
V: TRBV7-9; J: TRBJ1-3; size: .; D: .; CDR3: CASPAGSGNTIYF; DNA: TGTGCCAGCCCCGCCGGCTCTGGAAACACCATATATTTT
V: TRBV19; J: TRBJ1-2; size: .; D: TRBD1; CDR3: CASSLGQGNGYTF; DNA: TGTGCCAGTAGCCTAGGACAGGGGAATGGCTACACCTTC
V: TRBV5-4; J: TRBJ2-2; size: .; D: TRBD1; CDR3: CASSFGQGARSGELFF; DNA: TGTGCCAGCAGCTTCGGACAGGGGGCTCGGTCCGGGGAGCTGTTTTTT
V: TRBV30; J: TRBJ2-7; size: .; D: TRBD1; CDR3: CAWSQRQGLNYEQYF; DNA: TGTGCCTGGAGCCAGAGACAGGGATTGAACTACGAGCAGTACTTC
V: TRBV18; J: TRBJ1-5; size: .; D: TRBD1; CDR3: CASSDKGTGGNQPQHF; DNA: TGTGCCAGCTCGGACAAGGGGACAGGGGGCAATCAGCCCCAGCATTTT
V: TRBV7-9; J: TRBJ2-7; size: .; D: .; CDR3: CASSLTSAHEQYF; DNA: TGTGCCAGCAGCCTGACTAGTGCTCACGAGCAGTACTTC
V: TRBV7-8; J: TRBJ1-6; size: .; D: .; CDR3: CASSVSDSPLHF; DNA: TGTGCCAGCAGCGTCAGTGATTCACCCCTCCACTTT
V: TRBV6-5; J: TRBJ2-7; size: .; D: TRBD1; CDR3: CASRPSGQTSYEQYF; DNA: TGTGCCAGCAGGCCCTCGGGACAGACCTCCTACGAGCAGTACTTC
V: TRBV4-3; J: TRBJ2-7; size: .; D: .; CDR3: CASSPHWGDPGPWQYF; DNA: TGCGCCAGCAGCCCTCACTGGGGGGACCCAGGACCTTGGCAGTACTTC
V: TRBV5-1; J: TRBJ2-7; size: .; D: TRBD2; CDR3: CASSLRGAGGLYEQYF; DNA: TGCGCCAGCAGCTTGCGCGGGGCGGGGGGGCTGTACGAGCAGTACTTC
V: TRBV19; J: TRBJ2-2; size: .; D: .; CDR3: CASSTSRVVNTGELFF; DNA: TGTGCCAGTAGTACCTCGCGGGTTGTGAACACCGGGGAGCTGTTTTTT
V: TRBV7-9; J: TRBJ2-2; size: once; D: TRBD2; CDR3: CASSAGLFTGELFF; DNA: TGTGCCAGCAGCGCGGGACTATTCACCGGGGAGCTGTTTTTT
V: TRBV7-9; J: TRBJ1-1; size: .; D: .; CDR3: CASSLGGTTTEAFF; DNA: TGTGCCAGCAGCTTAGGAGGCACGACCACTGAAGCTTTCTTT
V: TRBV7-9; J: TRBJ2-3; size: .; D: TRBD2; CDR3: CASSSSSGFTDTQYF; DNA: TGTGCCAGCAGCTCATCTAGCGGGTTTACAGATACGCAGTATTTT
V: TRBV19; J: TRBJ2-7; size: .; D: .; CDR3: CASNAAGEQYF; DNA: TGTGCCAGTAACGCGGCGGGCGAGCAGTACTTC